This TCR beta chain originates from a study of cytomegalovirus exposure and HLA in healthy donors. Study-level findings and limits: Rare TCR sequences dominated, though some public TCRs recurred in many donors. As confirmed in vitro, three CMV-associated chains were specific for CMV antigens. Reported results showed that the classifier diagnosed cytomegalovirus status with high specificity and sensitivity.

On this clone: As yet, its antigen is unknown.

V lost 4 bases, J lost 6 bases, and 13 bases lay in between. The CDR3 consists of 13 residues. Per the germline V gene, CDR1 is SGHVS and CDR2 is FQNEAQ. Measured with immunoSEQ multiplex PCR; TCRdb has only the in-frame clones, and not every one. The table has about 160,000 clones, 85% seen once. Sequenced input: PBMCs. The origin of this receptor is a man in his thirties or forties in good health and CMV-seropositive. The chain uses TRBV7-8 and TRBJ2-7; D is unresolved. The CDR3 here is CASSSLSRLEQYF. For the CDR3, the DNA is TGTGCCAGCAGCTCCTTATCTAGACTCGAGCAGTACTTC.